This T cell receptor beta chain was obtained from a study of blood T cell repertoires in COVID-19. Turning to the study itself: Samples came from the United States, Italy and Spain, spanning acute and convalescent COVID-19.

Per the original methods: Counts of nucleated cells, estimated from reference gene primer amplification, were obtained. Some clones are missing from TCRdb's copy, which holds only in-frame ones; the method was immunoSEQ multiplex PCR. V and J calls and clone size are those listed in that table; D and trimming were worked out from the DNA. The table lists 90,000 or so clones, around 80% of them singletons. The CDR3 length is 11 residues. V was shortened by 6 bases and J by 5 bases, with 7 bases between the two germline ends. Germline CDR1 MRHNA, CDR2 SNTAGT. Sequencing was carried out using peripheral blood. The V and J genes are TRBV6-4 and TRBJ1-2; D uncertain. The TCR sequence derives from a man aged 55 to 70 with acute or convalescent COVID-19. CDR3 amino acids: CASSRGYGYTF. CDR3 DNA: TGTGCCAGCAGCAGAGGGTATGGCTACACCTTC.